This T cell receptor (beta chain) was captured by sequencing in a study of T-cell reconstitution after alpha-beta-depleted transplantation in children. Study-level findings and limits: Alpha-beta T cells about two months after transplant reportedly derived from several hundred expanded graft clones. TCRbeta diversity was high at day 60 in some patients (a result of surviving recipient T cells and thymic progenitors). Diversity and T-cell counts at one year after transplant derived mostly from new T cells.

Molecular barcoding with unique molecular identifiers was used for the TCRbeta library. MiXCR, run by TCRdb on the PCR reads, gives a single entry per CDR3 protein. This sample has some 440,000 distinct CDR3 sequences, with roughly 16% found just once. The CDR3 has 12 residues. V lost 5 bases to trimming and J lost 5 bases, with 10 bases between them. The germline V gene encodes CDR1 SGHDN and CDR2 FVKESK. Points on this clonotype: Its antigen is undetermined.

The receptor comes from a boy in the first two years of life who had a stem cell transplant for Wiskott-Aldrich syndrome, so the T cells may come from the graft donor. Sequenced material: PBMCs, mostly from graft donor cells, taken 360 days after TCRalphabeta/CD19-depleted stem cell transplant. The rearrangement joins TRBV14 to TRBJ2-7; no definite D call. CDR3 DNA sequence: TGTGCCAGCAGCAGAGGTCTGCACGAGCAGTACTTC. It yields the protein CASSRGLHEQYF.